The 3 T cell receptor beta chains below come from one sample, sequenced in a study of shared clonotypes between healthy human individuals (TCRdb year 2020). The library came from the immunoSEQ multiplex PCR assay. The table was pulled from immuneACCESS by TCRdb, which kept in-frame rearrangements only. Such tables lose some clones; where checked, under half of the loss comes from unresolved V genes, and the rest has no known cause. The sample profile shows 500,000 to 550,000 clones; about 96% of them were found once. The top ten hold 0.05% to 0.08% of the sample. The sequencing sample was made of naive CD4+ T cells sorted from blood. The sample's cell subset or site label, in plain terms: CD45RA+ positively selected. Every receptor here comes from a woman aged 30 to 39 in good health.

This clone appeared a single time. This chain uses TRBV28 with TRBJ2-7; TRBD1 matches 10 bases. The CDR3 totals 14 residues. The ends lost 4 bases at V and 7 bases at J; junction bases unmatched: 7. Germline CDR1 MDHEN, CDR2 SYDVKM. The CDR3 loop is CASSSGTGDQEQYF. CDR3 nucleotide sequence: TGTGCCAGCAGTTCCGGGACAGGGGACCAAGAGCAGTACTTC.

The V gene is TRBV5-1, the J gene TRBJ2-5, with 10 nucleotides matching TRBD1. This CDR3 is built from 14 residues. Per germline, CDR1 SGHRS and CDR2 YFSETQ. With V trimmed by 8 bases and J by 5 bases, 9 bases remained unmatched. CDR3 amino acids: CASRQGAQEETQYF. CDR3 bases: TGCGCCAGTCGACAGGGGGCGCAGGAGGAGACCCAGTACTTC.

This chain joins TRBV6-1 and TRBJ2-7; D remains unclear. V lost 1 base, J lost 0 bases, and 10 bases lay in between. Germline V lookup: CDR1 MNHNS, CDR2 SASEGT. The CDR3 consists of 15 residues. The DNA for the CDR3 is TGTGCCAGCAGTGAAGTCGGCGCGAACTCCTACGAGCAGTACTTC. It is translated as CASSEVGANSYEQYF.